This T cell receptor (beta chain) derives from a study of identical twins. TCRdb analysed the 5' RACE reads with MiXCR anew, one entry per CDR3 protein. This table has around 340,000 distinct CDR3 sequences, about 10% appearing once. CDR1 is SGHRS, CDR2 YFSETQ, per germline. The CDR3 loop spans 15 amino acids. Trimming removed 0 bases from V and 4 bases from J; junction bases left unmatched: 7. This clonotype was seen repeatedly, ten times or more. The receptor was derived from a woman in her forties or fifties in good health. The rearrangement links TRBV5-1 to TRBJ2-7; 7 positions match TRBD1. The sample consisted of naive T cells sorted from blood. The CDR3 region has the DNA TGCGCCAGCAGCTTGGGCTCCAGGGGGTTTTACGAGCAGTACTTC. It is translated as CASSLGSRGFYEQYF.